This entry concerns a single T cell receptor beta chain. Treatment of the sample: roughly 19 received Ad26.COV2.S at low or high dose, single or two shots; about 5 received placebo; per-sample allocation not given. Collection of the samples took place on day 63 after the first injection of vaccine or placebo. The data originate from a study of Ad26.COV2.S vaccination and SARS-CoV-2 variants. This CDR3 has 17 amino acids. The J segment lost 1 base and the V segment lost 0 bases, leaving 8 bases of the junction unmatched. Germline assignment: CDR1 SGHRS and CDR2 YFSETQ. Produced via immunoSEQ multiplex PCR; TCRdb's table is partial and in-frame only. The sample holds around 450,000 clones, 80% to 95% seen once.

The clonotype originates from a person aged 18-60 years who received the Ad26.COV2.S COVID-19 vaccine or a placebo. The sequencing used peripheral blood, collected in a trial of Ad26.COV2.S vaccine versus placebo. The gene calls are TRBV5-1 and TRBJ1-1, with 8 bases aligning to TRBD1. The CDR3 reads CASSLEGAGGGNTEAFF. The CDR3 DNA reads as TGCGCCAGCAGCTTGGAAGGGGCAGGGGGCGGGAACACTGAAGCTTTCTTT.